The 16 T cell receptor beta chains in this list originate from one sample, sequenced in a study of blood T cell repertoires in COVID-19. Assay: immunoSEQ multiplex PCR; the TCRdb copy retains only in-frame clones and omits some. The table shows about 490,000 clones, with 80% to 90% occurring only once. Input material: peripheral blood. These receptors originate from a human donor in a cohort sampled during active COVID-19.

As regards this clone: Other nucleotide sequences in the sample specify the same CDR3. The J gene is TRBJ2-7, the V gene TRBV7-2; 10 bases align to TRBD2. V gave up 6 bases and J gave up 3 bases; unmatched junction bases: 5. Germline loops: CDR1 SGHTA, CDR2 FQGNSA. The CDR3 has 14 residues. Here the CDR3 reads CASSRTSGSYEQYF. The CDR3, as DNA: TGTGCCAGCAGTCGGACTAGCGGTAGCTACGAGCAGTACTTC.

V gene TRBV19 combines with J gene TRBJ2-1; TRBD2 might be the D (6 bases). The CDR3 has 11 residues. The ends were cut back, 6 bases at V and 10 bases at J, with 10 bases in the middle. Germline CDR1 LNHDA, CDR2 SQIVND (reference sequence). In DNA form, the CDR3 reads TGTGCCAGTAGGGGGGACTTGGAGCAGTTCTTC. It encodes CASRGDLEQFF. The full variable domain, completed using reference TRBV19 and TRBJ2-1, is DGGITQSPKYLFRKEGQNVTLSCEQNLNHDAMYWYRQDPGQGLRLIYYSQIVNDFQKGDIAEGYSVSREKKESFPLTVTSAQKNPTAFYLCASRGDLEQFFGPGTRLTVL.

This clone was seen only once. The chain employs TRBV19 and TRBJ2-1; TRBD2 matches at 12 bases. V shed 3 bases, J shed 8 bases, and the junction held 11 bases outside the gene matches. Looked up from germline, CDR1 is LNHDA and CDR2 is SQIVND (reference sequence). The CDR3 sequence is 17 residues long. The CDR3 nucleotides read TGTGCCAGTAGTATGGGGAGGCTAGCGGGAGGGCCGCATGAGCAGTTCTTC. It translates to CASSMGRLAGGPHEQFF. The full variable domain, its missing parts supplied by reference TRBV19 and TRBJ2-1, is DGGITQSPKYLFRKEGQNVTLSCEQNLNHDAMYWYRQDPGQGLRLIYYSQIVNDFQKGDIAEGYSVSREKKESFPLTVTSAQKNPTAFYLCASSMGRLAGGPHEQFFGPGTRLTVL.

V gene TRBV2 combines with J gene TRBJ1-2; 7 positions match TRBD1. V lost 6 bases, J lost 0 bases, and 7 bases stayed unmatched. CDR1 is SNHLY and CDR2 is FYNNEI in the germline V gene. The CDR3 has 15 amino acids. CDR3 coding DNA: TGTGCCAGCAGCTCAGGACAGGCCTCTAACTATGGCTACACCTTC. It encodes CASSSGQASNYGYTF.

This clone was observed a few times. The CDR3 sequence is CASSPSPLAGVADTQYF. The CDR3 DNA sequence: TGTGCCAGCAGCCCTTCTCCCCTAGCGGGAGTTGCAGATACGCAGTATTTT. This chain uses TRBV13 with TRBJ2-3; 10 bases are shared with TRBD2. The length of the CDR3 is 17 residues. Looked up from germline, CDR1 is PRHDT and CDR2 is FYEKMQ (reference sequence). J lost 4 bases, V lost 5 bases, and 12 bases had no gene match.

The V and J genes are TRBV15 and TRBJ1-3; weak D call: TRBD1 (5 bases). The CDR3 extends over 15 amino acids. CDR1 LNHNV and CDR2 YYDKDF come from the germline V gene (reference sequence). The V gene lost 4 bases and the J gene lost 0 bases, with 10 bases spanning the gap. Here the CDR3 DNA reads TGTGCCACCAGCAAGGACAACTTCTCTGGAAACACCATATATTTT. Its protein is CATSKDNFSGNTIYF.

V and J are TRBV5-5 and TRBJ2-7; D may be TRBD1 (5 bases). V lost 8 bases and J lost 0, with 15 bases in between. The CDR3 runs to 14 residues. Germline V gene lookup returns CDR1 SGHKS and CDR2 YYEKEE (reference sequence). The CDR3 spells CASLQVLNSYEQYF. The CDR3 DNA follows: TGTGCCAGTTTACAGGTCCTGAACTCCTACGAGCAGTACTTC.

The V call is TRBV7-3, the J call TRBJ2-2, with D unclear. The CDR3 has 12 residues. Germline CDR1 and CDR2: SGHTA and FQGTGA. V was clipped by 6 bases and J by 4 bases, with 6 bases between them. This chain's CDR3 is CASRTGTGELFF. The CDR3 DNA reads TGTGCCAGCAGAACCGGCACCGGGGAGCTGTTTTTT. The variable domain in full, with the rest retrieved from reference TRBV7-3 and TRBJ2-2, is GAGVSQTPSNKVTEKGKYVELRCDPISGHTALYWYRQSLGQGPEFLIYFQGTGAADDSGLPNDRFFAVRPEGSVSTLKIQRTERGDSAVYLCASRTGTGELFFGEGSRLTVL.

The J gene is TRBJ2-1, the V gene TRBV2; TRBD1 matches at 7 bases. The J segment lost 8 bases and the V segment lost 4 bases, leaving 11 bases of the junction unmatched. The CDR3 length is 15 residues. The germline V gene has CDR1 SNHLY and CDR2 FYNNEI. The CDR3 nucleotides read TGTGCCAGCAGTGTATTACAGGGGCGAACATATGAGCAGTTCTTC. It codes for CASSVLQGRTYEQFF. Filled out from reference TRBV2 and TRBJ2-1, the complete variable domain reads EPEVTQTPSHQVTQMGQEVILRCVPISNHLYFYWYRQILGQKVEFLVSFYNNEISEKSEIFDDQFSVERPDGSNFTLKIRSTKLEDSAMYFCASSVLQGRTYEQFFGPGTRLTVL.

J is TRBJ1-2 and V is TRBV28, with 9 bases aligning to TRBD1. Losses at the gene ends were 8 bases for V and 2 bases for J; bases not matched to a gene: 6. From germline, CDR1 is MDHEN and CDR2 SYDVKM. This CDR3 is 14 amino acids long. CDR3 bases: TGTGCCAGCTTCCCGGGACAGGGAAACTATGGCTACACCTTC. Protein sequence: CASFPGQGNYGYTF.

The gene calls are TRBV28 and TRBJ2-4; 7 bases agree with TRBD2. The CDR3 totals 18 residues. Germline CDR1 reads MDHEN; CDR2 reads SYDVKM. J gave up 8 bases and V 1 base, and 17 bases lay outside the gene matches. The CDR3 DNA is TGTGCCAGCAGTTTATTACGAAACCTCGGGGGGATGGTGGACATTCAGTACTTC. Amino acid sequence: CASSLLRNLGGMVDIQYF.

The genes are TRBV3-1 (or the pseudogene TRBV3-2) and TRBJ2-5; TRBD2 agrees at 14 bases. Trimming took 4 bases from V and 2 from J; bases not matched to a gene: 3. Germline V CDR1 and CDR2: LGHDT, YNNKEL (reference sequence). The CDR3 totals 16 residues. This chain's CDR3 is CASSRTSGGLQETQYF. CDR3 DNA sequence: TGTGCCAGCAGCCGGACTAGCGGGGGGTTACAAGAGACCCAGTACTTC.

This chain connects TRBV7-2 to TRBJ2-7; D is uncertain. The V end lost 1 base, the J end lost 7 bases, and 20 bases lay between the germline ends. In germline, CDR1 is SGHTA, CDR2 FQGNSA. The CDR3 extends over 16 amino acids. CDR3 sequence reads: CASSLDAAVSSTEQYF. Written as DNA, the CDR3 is TGTGCCAGCAGCTTAGACGCGGCAGTATCTTCTACTGAGCAGTACTTC.

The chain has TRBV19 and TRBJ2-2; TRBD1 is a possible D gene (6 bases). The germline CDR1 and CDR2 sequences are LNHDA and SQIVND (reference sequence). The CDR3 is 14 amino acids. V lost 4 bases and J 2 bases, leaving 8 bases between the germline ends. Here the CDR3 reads CASSKDRNTGELFF. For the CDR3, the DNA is TGTGCCAGTAGTAAGGACAGAAACACCGGGGAGCTGTTTTTT.

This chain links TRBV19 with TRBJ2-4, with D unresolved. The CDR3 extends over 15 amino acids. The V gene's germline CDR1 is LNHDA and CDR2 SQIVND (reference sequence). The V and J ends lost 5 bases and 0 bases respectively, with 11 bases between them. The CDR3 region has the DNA TGTGCCAGTAGTCGCCCTCAGGTAGCCAAAAACATTCAGTACTTC. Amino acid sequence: CASSRPQVAKNIQYF. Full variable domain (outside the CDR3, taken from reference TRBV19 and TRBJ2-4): DGGITQSPKYLFRKEGQNVTLSCEQNLNHDAMYWYRQDPGQGLRLIYYSQIVNDFQKGDIAEGYSVSREKKESFPLTVTSAQKNPTAFYLCASSRPQVAKNIQYFGAGTRLSVL.

CDR3 DNA sequence: TGTGCCAGCAGTAGAACCCCCTATAATCCGCAGTATTTT. This sequence encodes CASSRTPYNPQYF. V is TRBV28 and J is TRBJ2-3; no clear D. The V end was cut by 5 bases, the J end by 10 bases, with 16 bases between. Germline V CDR1 and CDR2: MDHEN, SYDVKM. This CDR3 is built from 13 residues.